A single TCR beta chain is shown here with its context. Its antigen is currently unknown. The data originate from a study of T cell responses to AZD1222 COVID-19 vaccine. Study-wide results and limits: In a largely white British group with more females than males, clonal diversity was possibly underestimated. Only a handful of AZD1222 recipients tested seropositive at baseline. Sampling that yielded the repertoires occurred only after the peak T cell response.

Repertoires were generated with immunoSEQ multiplex PCR, while TCRdb's copy carries only in-frame clones and drops some. The table records about 100,000 clones, about 92% of them present only once. Sample: peripheral blood, taken on day 0 of AZD1222 vaccination. This TCR came from an adult in good health.

In DNA form, the CDR3 reads TGTGCCAGCAGCTTAGCAGGTGCGACAGGGGGGTTTGGCTACACCTTC. As protein: CASSLAGATGGFGYTF. The chain uses TRBV7-9 and TRBJ1-2; 9 bases agree with TRBD1. The CDR3 covers 16 residues. V gave up 0 bases and J gave up 7 bases; unmatched junction bases: 9. The germline V gene encodes CDR1 SEHNR and CDR2 FQNEAQ (reference sequence).